These 16 T cell receptor beta chains came from one sample sequenced in a study of cytomegalovirus exposure and HLA in healthy donors. Primers for the PCR totalled 60 Vbeta and 13 Jbeta. Profiling relied on immunoSEQ multiplex PCR, and the TCRdb table lists in-frame clones only, not all of them. The table records about 130,000 clones, 74% of them present only once. The source material was PBMCs. These receptors came from a woman between 45 and 60 years old in good health and CMV-seropositive.

Remarks on this clone: One junction end does not reproduce the germline sequence, and a read error may be involved. The V gene is TRBV9, the J gene TRBJ2-1; 7 bases are shared with TRBD2. Looked up from germline, CDR1 is SGDLS and CDR2 is YYNGEE. This CDR3 contains 15 residues. CDR3 nucleotide sequence: TGTGCCAGCGGCGTAGGGGCGGGGGCCTACAATGAGCAGTTCTTC. This translates into CASGVGAGAYNEQFF.

Of note for this clone: Within the sample, other DNA sequences also encode this same CDR3. The V and J genes are TRBV9 and TRBJ2-7; tentative D call: TRBD1 (6 bases). The CDR3 extends over 15 amino acids. In germline, CDR1 is SGDLS, CDR2 YYNGEE. Trimming shortened V by 0 bases and J by 1 base, and 11 bases separated the two germline ends. DNA for the CDR3: TGTGCCAGCAGCGTAGGTCCAGGGGAGTCCTACGAGCAGTACTTC. This encodes CASSVGPGESYEQYF. Full variable domain (rest looked up from reference TRBV9 and TRBJ2-7): DSGVTQTPKHLITATGQRVTLRCSPRSGDLSVYWYQQSLDQGLQFLIQYYNGEERAKGNILERFSAQQFPDLHSELNLSSLELGDSALYFCASSVGPGESYEQYFGPGTRLTVT.

This chain links TRBV9 with TRBJ2-7; possibly TRBD1 for D (5 bases). V was cut by 3 bases and J by 5 bases, with 12 bases left in between. This CDR3 is built from 13 residues. Germline CDR1 and CDR2: SGDLS and YYNGEE. The CDR3 DNA follows: TGTGCCAGCAGCGGAGAACAGGATGACGAGCAGTACTTC. Amino acids: CASSGEQDDEQYF.

This chain connects TRBV5-1 to TRBJ1-3, with D perhaps matching TRBD1 (6 bases). With 4 bases removed from V and 2 bases from J, the gap between germline ends came to 10 bases. The CDR3 has 14 residues. Germline assignment: CDR1 SGHRS and CDR2 YFSETQ. The CDR3 nucleotides read TGCGCCAGCAGCCTACAGGGTACTGGAAACACCATATATTTT. Translation gives CASSLQGTGNTIYF.

This clone was seen more than once but under ten times. The chain is built from TRBV28 and TRBJ1-6, with D possibly matching TRBD1 (6 bases). CDR3 length: 16 amino acids. Trimming took off 4 bases at V and 5 bases at J, with 15 bases between the two ends. CDR1 and CDR2 (germline): MDHEN, SYDVKM. The CDR3 nucleotides read TGTGCCAGCAGTTGGACAGAATATATGAATAATTCACCCCTCCACTTT. This encodes CASSWTEYMNNSPLHF.

The CDR3 DNA follows: TGTGCCAGCAGCTTCCGGGACAGGGGGTCCACCGCCGGGACCATATATTTT. Protein product: CASSFRDRGSTAGTIYF. This chain links TRBV7-8 with TRBJ1-3, with 11 bases matching TRBD1. V dropped 3 bases and J dropped 10; count of bases not matched to a gene: 14. Germline CDR1 reads SGHVS; CDR2 reads FQNEAQ. This CDR3 has 17 amino acids. Full variable domain (outside the CDR3, taken from reference TRBV7-8 and TRBJ1-3): GAGVSQSPRYKVAKRGQDVALRCDPISGHVSLFWYQQALGQGPEFLTYFQNEAQLDKSGLPSDRFFAERPEGSVSTLKIQRTQQEDSAVYLCASSFRDRGSTAGTIYFGEGSWLTVV.

This chain uses TRBV5-1 with TRBJ1-1; weak D call: TRBD1 (6 bases). In germline, CDR1 is SGHRS, CDR2 YFSETQ. V shed 7 bases and J shed 0 bases, with 10 bases lying between them. This CDR3 region has 13 residues. CDR3 amino acids: CASAGGLNTEAFF. The CDR3 DNA reads as TGCGCCAGCGCTGGGGGCCTGAACACTGAAGCTTTCTTT.

V gene TRBV5-4 combines with J gene TRBJ1-1, with D possibly matching TRBD1 (6 bases). The CDR3 is made up of 15 amino acids. The V and J ends lost 4 bases and 1 base respectively, with 14 bases between them. CDR1 SGHNT and CDR2 YYREEE come from the germline V gene (reference sequence). CDR3 DNA: TGTGCCAGCAGCGTGGCGGGACATTCGAACACTGAAGCTTTCTTT. Residues: CASSVAGHSNTEAFF. Looking up the rest from reference TRBV5-4 and TRBJ1-1 gives the full variable domain: ETGVTQSPTHLIKTRGQQVTLRCSSQSGHNTVSWYQQALGQGPQFIFQYYREEENGRGNFPPRFSGLQFPNYSSELNVNALELDDSALYLCASSVAGHSNTEAFFGQGTRLTVV.

The table lists this clone with a few counts. The chain carries TRBV11-2 and TRBJ2-2, with 7 bases lining up with TRBD1. The CDR3 loop spans 15 amino acids. The germline CDR1 and CDR2 sequences are SGHAT and FQNNGV. Trimming took 7 bases from V and 6 from J; bases not matched to a gene: 11. The CDR3 protein is CASKTSGTVAGELFF. Written as DNA, the CDR3 is TGTGCCAGCAAAACATCCGGGACAGTCGCCGGGGAGCTGTTTTTT.

This clone was seen a handful of times. This chain uses TRBV6-5 with TRBJ2-1, with D perhaps matching TRBD1 (6 bases). CDR1 and CDR2 from the germline V gene are MNHEY and SVGAGI. V was shortened by 7 bases and J by 7 bases, with 20 bases between the two germline ends. This CDR3 is 15 amino acids long. CDR3 bases: TGTGCCAGCATCCCAGGGGCCTACCTGGGGAATGAGCAGTTCTTC. This sequence encodes CASIPGAYLGNEQFF.

The chain recombines TRBV7-2 with TRBJ1-2; a weak D match, TRBD1 (5 bases). With 2 bases removed from V and 8 bases from J, the gap between germline ends came to 12 bases. This CDR3 has 13 amino acids. CDR1 and CDR2 (germline): SGHTA, FQGNSA. The DNA of the CDR3 is TGTGCCAGCAGCTTACAGGGTTTTGAAGGCTACACCTTC. This translates into CASSLQGFEGYTF. The full variable domain, with the rest looked up from reference TRBV7-2 and TRBJ1-2, is GAGVSQSPSNKVTEKGKDVELRCDPISGHTALYWYRQSLGQGLEFLIYFQGNSAPDKSGLPSDRFSAERTGGSVSTLTIQRTQQEDSAVYLCASSLQGFEGYTFGSGTRLTVV.

V and J are TRBV7-9 and TRBJ1-1; 7 bases map to TRBD1. With 3 bases clipped from V and 3 bases from J, the junction kept 7 bases outside the gene matches. CDR1 and CDR2 (germline): SEHNR, FQNEAQ (reference sequence). CDR3 size: 15 residues. CDR3 protein: CASSFWARGHTEAFF. CDR3 nucleotide sequence: TGTGCCAGCAGCTTCTGGGCTAGGGGGCACACTGAAGCTTTCTTT.

This sequence joins TRBV6-4 and TRBJ1-2, with TRBD1 matching over 9 bases. The CDR3 totals 15 residues. The ends lost 3 bases at V and 0 bases at J; junction bases unmatched: 2. CDR1 MRHNA and CDR2 SNTAGT come from the germline V gene. CDR3: CASSETGGTNYGYTF. DNA for the CDR3: TGTGCCAGCAGTGAGACAGGGGGAACTAACTATGGCTACACCTTC.

This clone is a singleton in its sample. The CDR3 spells CASSLLLAGGLTDTQYF. DNA for the CDR3: TGTGCCAGCAGTTTATTGCTAGCGGGGGGACTCACAGATACGCAGTATTTT. This chain joins TRBV27 and TRBJ2-3, with 11 bases matching TRBD2. The CDR3 covers 17 residues. Germline V CDR1 and CDR2: MNHEY, SMNVEV (reference sequence). Losses at the gene ends were 1 base for V and 2 bases for J; bases not matched to a gene: 5.

This clone was observed a few times. The chain is built from TRBV5-4 and TRBJ1-2; 9 bases are shared with TRBD1. CDR3 size: 16 residues. Germline-derived CDR1 and CDR2 are SGHNT and YYREEE (reference sequence). J gave up 3 bases and V 1 base, and 7 bases lay outside the gene matches. CDR3 in amino acids: CASSLSLGQGYYGYTF. CDR3 nucleotides: TGTGCCAGCAGCTTGAGTCTCGGACAGGGGTACTATGGCTACACCTTC. Full variable domain (outside the CDR3, taken from reference TRBV5-4 and TRBJ1-2): ETGVTQSPTHLIKTRGQQVTLRCSSQSGHNTVSWYQQALGQGPQFIFQYYREEENGRGNFPPRFSGLQFPNYSSELNVNALELDDSALYLCASSLSLGQGYYGYTFGSGTRLTVV.

The chain links TRBV27 to TRBJ2-3, with TRBD2 matching 10 bases. Trimming cost V 2 bases and J 5 bases; bases outside gene matches: 4. The CDR3 sequence is 15 residues long. CDR1 is MNHEY, CDR2 SMNVEV, per germline (reference sequence). This chain's CDR3 is CASSLSGGAGDTQYF. The CDR3 DNA follows: TGTGCCAGCAGTTTAAGCGGGGGGGCGGGAGATACGCAGTATTTT.